The present T cell receptor beta chain was sequenced within a study of T cells in Graves' hyperthyroidism and ophthalmopathy. Study-level results: The majority of expanded thyroid clonotypes above 0.001 also appeared in blood. Ophthalmopathy prediction by the model preceded onset by a median 6.5 months.

On this clonotype: The antigen is undetermined.

V was clipped by 5 bases and J by 6 bases, with 13 bases between them. The CDR3 extends over 14 amino acids. RNA transcripts provided the source from which TCR beta CDR3 regions were amplified. Researchers ran a first-round RT-PCR on the TCR CDR3 using the HTBI primer set. TCRdb re-derived calls from the multiplex PCR reads in MiXCR, one entry per CDR3 protein. The sample consists of about half a million distinct CDR3 sequences, just under 20% of them appearing once. Cells are PBMCs isolated from roughly 9.2 ml of fresh blood. Sequencing was done on a sample of blood. The chain is built from TRBV12-3 or TRBV12-4 and TRBJ2-2, with D hard to call. This receptor was identified in a man aged 40-49 years with Graves' ophthalmopathy. The CDR3 is CASSPPSVAGELFF. CDR3 DNA: TGTGCCAGCAGTCCCCCCTCGGTCGCCGGGGAGCTGTTTTTT.